The 12 T cell receptor beta chains below come from one sample, sequenced in a study of HIV-infected patients and healthy controls. One entry per CDR3 protein, called by TCRdb with MiXCR from the 5' RACE reads. The table lists tens of thousands of distinct CDR3 sequences, roughly a fifth of them singletons. Input material: CD4+ T cells from blood. The receptor set was obtained from a human donor in good health.

This clonotype was detected ten times or more. The rearrangement joins TRBV5-5 to TRBJ1-5; D gene unclear. The ends were cut back, 0 bases at V and 5 bases at J, with 12 bases in the middle. The CDR3 is 15 amino acids. CDR1 and CDR2 (germline): SGHKS, YYEKEE (reference sequence). The CDR3 bases are TGTGCCAGCAGCTTGGATGATTTTCACGATCAGCCCCAGCATTTT. It codes for CASSLDDFHDQPQHF.

The chain is built from TRBV7-2 and TRBJ1-3; a weak D match, TRBD1 (6 bases). The germline CDR1 and CDR2 sequences are SGHTA and FQGNSA. V was clipped by 3 bases and J by 1 base, with 10 bases between them. This CDR3 is 15 amino acids long. CDR3 sequence reads: CASSFSGASGNTIYF. The CDR3 DNA follows: TGTGCCAGCAGCTTCTCAGGGGCGTCTGGAAACACCATATATTTT.

This clonotype was detected only a few times. The chain links TRBV12-3 or TRBV12-4 to TRBJ2-7; D might be TRBD1 or TRBD2, each matching 6 bases. The length of the CDR3 is 12 residues. V dropped 3 bases and J dropped 9 bases, with 12 bases sitting between them. The CDR3 coding sequence is TGTGCCAGCAGTTTTGGGGGGCTAGGGCAGTACTTC. Its translation: CASSFGGLGQYF.

This clonotype was detected ten times or more. This chain joins TRBV29-1 and TRBJ1-1, with TRBD1 matching over 10 bases. Germline trimming cut 5 bases from V and 10 bases from J; bases unmatched to any gene: 10. CDR3 size: 13 residues. Germline CDR1 reads SQVTM; CDR2 reads ANQGSEA. CDR3 bases: TGCAGCGTTAGACAGGGGGCGAGGGTTGGAGCTTTCTTT. Protein sequence: CSVRQGARVGAFF. Combining the CDR3 with reference TRBV29-1 and TRBJ1-1 gives the whole variable domain SAVISQKPSRDICQRGTSLTIQCQVDSQVTMMFWYRQQPGQSLTLIATANQGSEATYESGFVIDKFPISRPNLTFSTLTVSNMSPEDSSIYLCSVRQGARVGAFFGQGTRLTVV.

The gene calls are TRBV29-1 and TRBJ2-5; the D gene is possibly TRBD2 (5 bases). Trimming pared 7 bases from V and 1 base from J, leaving 19 bases between. Germline CDR1 reads SQVTM; CDR2 reads ANQGSEA. This CDR3 region has 15 residues. CDR3 in DNA: TGCAGCGCCGCTTATGGGCCCGGGGTCCAAGAGACCCAGTACTTC. Amino acids: CSAAYGPGVQETQYF. The variable domain in full, completed from reference TRBV29-1 and TRBJ2-5, reads SAVISQKPSRDICQRGTSLTIQCQVDSQVTMMFWYRQQPGQSLTLIATANQGSEATYESGFVIDKFPISRPNLTFSTLTVSNMSPEDSSIYLCSAAYGPGVQETQYFGPGTRLLVL.

The table lists this clonotype with a few counts. The rearrangement links TRBV14 to TRBJ2-5; TRBD1 aligns across 8 bases. The CDR3 covers 14 residues. The V gene end was trimmed by 0 bases and the J gene end by 7 bases; junction bases not matched to a gene: 4. Germline CDR1 reads SGHDN; CDR2 reads FVKESK. CDR3 sequence (DNA): TGTGCCAGCAGCCAAGAACTACAGGGGGGGACCCAGTACTTC. It encodes CASSQELQGGTQYF. Combining the CDR3 with reference TRBV14 and TRBJ2-5 gives the whole variable domain EAGVTQFPSHSVIEKGQTVTLRCDPISGHDNLYWYRRVMGKEIKFLLHFVKESKQDESGMPNNRFLAERTGGTYSTLKVQPAELEDSGVYFCASSQELQGGTQYFGPGTRLLVL.

This rearrangement joins TRBV3-1 to TRBJ1-5, with D hard to call. Germline-derived CDR1 and CDR2 are LGHDT and YNNKEL (reference sequence). V shed 5 bases and J shed 3 bases, with 11 bases lying between them. The CDR3 is made up of 14 amino acids. As DNA, the CDR3 is TGTGCCAGCAGCTTAGGTACCACCAATCAGCCCCAGCATTTT. Amino acids: CASSLGTTNQPQHF. The full variable domain, its missing parts supplied by reference TRBV3-1 and TRBJ1-5, is DTAVSQTPKYLVTQMGNDKSIKCEQNLGHDTMYWYKQDSKKFLKIMFSYNNKELIINETVPNRFSPKSPDKAHLNLHINSLELGDSAVYFCASSLGTTNQPQHFGDGTRLSIL.

This clonotype was seen many times. V is TRBV20-1 and J is TRBJ2-7, with D uncertain. CDR1 and CDR2 (germline): DFQATT, SNEGSKA (reference sequence). The CDR3 runs 14 residues. The germline V and J ends were trimmed by 1 base and 2 bases, with 12 bases remaining between them. CDR3 amino acids: CSARGLRDAYEQYF. The CDR3 DNA is TGCAGTGCTAGAGGCCTCAGAGACGCCTACGAGCAGTACTTC.

This clonotype was seen a few times. The V and J genes are TRBV20-1 and TRBJ2-7; 7 bases align to TRBD1. The junction had 11 bases not matched to a gene; V was cut back by 3 bases and J by 3 bases. CDR3 length equals 15 residues. In germline, CDR1 is DFQATT, CDR2 SNEGSKA (reference sequence). The CDR3 region is CSASSPGQTDYEQYF. CDR3 in DNA: TGCAGTGCTAGTTCTCCGGGACAGACGGACTACGAGCAGTACTTC.

This clonotype was picked up many times. The V and J genes are TRBV7-2 and TRBJ1-2, with TRBD1 matching 9 bases. The ends lost 5 bases at V and 4 bases at J; junction bases unmatched: 8. Germline values: CDR1 SGHTA, CDR2 FQGNSA. CDR3 length equals 15 residues. CDR3 sequence: CASSLTGGGGYGYTF. CDR3 DNA sequence: TGTGCCAGCAGCCTCACAGGGGGCGGCGGCTATGGCTACACCTTC.

The V gene is TRBV20-1, the J gene TRBJ2-1; 15 positions match TRBD2. CDR1 and CDR2 (germline): DFQATT, SNEGSKA (reference sequence). V trimming: 5 bases; J trimming: 7 bases; junction bases outside the gene matches: 12. The CDR3 is made up of 17 amino acids. The CDR3 protein is CSARRTSGRAPTNEQFF. The CDR3 coding sequence is TGCAGTGCTCGTAGGACTAGCGGGAGGGCACCCACGAATGAGCAGTTCTTC.

The table lists this clonotype with many counts. The chain uses TRBV2 and TRBJ1-2, with D perhaps matching TRBD1 (6 bases). Germline lookup yields CDR1 SNHLY and CDR2 FYNNEI. CDR3 length: 13 amino acids. Between the trimmed V and J ends, which lost 5 bases and 7 bases, there was a span of 14 bases. CDR3 in amino acids: CASSQGRKSGYTF. The DNA of the CDR3 is TGTGCCAGCAGTCAGGGGAGAAAGAGTGGCTACACCTTC.